The next 8 T cell receptor beta chains were all read from a single sample in a study of Ad26.COV2.S vaccination and SARS-CoV-2 variants. Data came from immunoSEQ multiplex PCR; TCRdb stores just in-frame clones and leaves some out. This sample has 440,000 or so clones, with 90% found just once. Treatment noted: 15 to 20 received Ad26.COV2.S at low or high dose, single or two shots; several received placebo; per-sample allocation not given. Day 63 following the first vaccine or placebo injection was when the samples were taken. The starting material was peripheral blood, obtained in a trial of Ad26.COV2.S vaccine versus placebo. Every receptor here comes from a person between 18 and 60 years old who received the Ad26.COV2.S COVID-19 vaccine or a placebo.

The chain couples TRBV25-1 to TRBJ2-6; D possibly corresponds to TRBD2 (5 bases). Germline loops: CDR1 MGHDK, CDR2 SYGVNS. V was shortened by 0 bases and J by 4 bases, with 13 bases between the two germline ends. The CDR3 consists of 17 residues. CDR3 residues: CASSEYGQTNGANVLTF. CDR3 nucleotide sequence: TGTGCCAGCAGTGAATATGGGCAGACTAACGGGGCCAACGTCCTGACTTTC.

The chain joins TRBV5-1 to TRBJ2-3; TRBD2 matches at 11 bases. V lost 5 bases, J lost 6 bases, and 2 bases stayed unmatched. The germline CDR1 and CDR2 sequences are SGHRS and YFSETQ. This CDR3 is 13 amino acids long. The CDR3 sequence is CASRLAGEDTQYF. CDR3 in DNA: TGCGCCAGCAGACTAGCGGGAGAGGATACGCAGTATTTT.

The V gene is TRBV20-1, the J gene TRBJ2-4; D is ambiguous. Germline V lookup: CDR1 DFQATT, CDR2 SNEGSKA (reference sequence). The CDR3 contains 11 residues. V dropped 3 bases and J dropped 5 bases, with 5 bases sitting between them. CDR3 in amino acids: CSASQQNIQYF. The CDR3, as DNA: TGCAGTGCTAGTCAGCAAAACATTCAGTACTTC.

The V call is TRBV6-4, the J call TRBJ2-3; 9 bases are shared with TRBD2. This CDR3 spans 15 amino acids. The junction had 5 bases not matched to a gene; V was cut back by 2 bases and J by 5 bases. Germline V lookup: CDR1 MRHNA, CDR2 SNTAGT. The DNA of the CDR3 is TGTGCCAGCAGTGACGGGCCGCGGGGGGGAGATACGCAGTATTTT. This sequence encodes CASSDGPRGGDTQYF.

The rearrangement links TRBV28 to TRBJ1-6, with a weak D call TRBD1 (6 bases). The V and J ends lost 2 bases and 2 bases respectively, with 7 bases between them. Per germline, CDR1 MDHEN and CDR2 SYDVKM. The CDR3 loop spans 15 amino acids. This chain's CDR3 is CASSLGGPYNSPLHF. The CDR3 DNA follows: TGTGCCAGCAGTTTAGGGGGCCCCTATAATTCACCCCTCCACTTT.

The V call is TRBV19, the J call TRBJ2-3; no definite D call. Trimming removed 7 bases at V and 3 bases at J, with 14 bases between. The CDR3 loop spans 14 amino acids. CDR1 and CDR2 from the germline V gene are LNHDA and SQIVND (reference sequence). CDR3 DNA sequence: TGTGCCAGTAAAACCGTCCTTGATACAGATACGCAGTATTTT. Amino acid sequence: CASKTVLDTDTQYF.

This sequence joins TRBV28 and TRBJ2-2; tentatively, D is TRBD1 (6 bases). There are 14 residues in the CDR3. Germline V lookup: CDR1 MDHEN, CDR2 SYDVKM. V lost 6 bases to trimming and J lost 7 bases, with 15 bases between them. The CDR3 spells CASSVTGSGGELFF. In nucleotides, the CDR3 is TGTGCCAGCAGCGTAACAGGGTCGGGCGGGGAGCTGTTTTTT.

This chain uses TRBV7-6 with TRBJ2-7, with TRBD2 matching over 8 bases. Germline V CDR1 and CDR2: SGHVS, FNYEAQ. J lost 2 bases, V lost 3 bases, and 6 bases had no gene match. This CDR3 contains 15 residues. The CDR3 reads CASSFRSGSAYEQYF. Here the CDR3 DNA reads TGTGCCAGCAGCTTTAGAAGCGGGAGTGCCTACGAGCAGTACTTC.